The present TCR beta chain was sequenced within a study of T cells after yellow fever vaccination. The CDR3 extends over 18 amino acids. V shed 5 bases and J 1 base; nucleotides not matched to a gene: 8. Germline lookup yields CDR1 ENHRY and CDR2 SYGVKD. This clonotype was seen a handful of times. Its antigen is as yet unknown. Study-wide results and caveats: Most clones from primary vaccination were detected again post-booster (just under 97% CD4, roughly 85% CD8).

TCRdb fed the 5' RACE reads into MiXCR, producing one record per CDR3 protein. The sample has some 600,000 distinct CDR3 sequences, roughly an eighth seen once. The J gene is TRBJ2-6, the V gene TRBV10-3; 10 bases match TRBD1. The sequence was collected from a man aged 25 to 45 who received the YFV17D yellow fever vaccine. The sample in question was PBMCs, obtained on the day of the yellow fever booster vaccination. The CDR3: CAISLGQGTGSGANVLTF. CDR3 nucleotides: TGTGCCATCAGTTTGGGACAGGGGACCGGTTCTGGGGCCAACGTCCTGACTTTC.